This T cell receptor beta chain appears in the sequencing data of a study of blood T cell repertoires in COVID-19. Trimming left V 3 bases short and J 6 bases short, with 15 bases between. Germline CDR1 is SGHNT and CDR2 is YYREEE (reference sequence). This CDR3 spans 14 amino acids. Assay used: immunoSEQ multiplex PCR; TCRdb lists only in-frame clones, some missing. This table has about 380,000 clones, roughly 91% appearing once. This chain connects TRBV5-4 to TRBJ1-2; weak D call: TRBD1 (5 bases). The sequenced material came from PBMCs or T cells enriched from blood (not recorded which). The clonotype was recovered from a woman under 30 who had recovered from COVID-19. The CDR3 protein is CASSSGGDAHGYTF. DNA for the CDR3: TGTGCCAGCAGCTCGGGCGGGGACGCTCATGGCTACACCTTC. The full variable domain, its missing parts supplied by reference TRBV5-4 and TRBJ1-2, is ETGVTQSPTHLIKTRGQQVTLRCSSQSGHNTVSWYQQALGQGPQFIFQYYREEENGRGNFPPRFSGLQFPNYSSELNVNALELDDSALYLCASSSGGDAHGYTFGSGTRLTVV.